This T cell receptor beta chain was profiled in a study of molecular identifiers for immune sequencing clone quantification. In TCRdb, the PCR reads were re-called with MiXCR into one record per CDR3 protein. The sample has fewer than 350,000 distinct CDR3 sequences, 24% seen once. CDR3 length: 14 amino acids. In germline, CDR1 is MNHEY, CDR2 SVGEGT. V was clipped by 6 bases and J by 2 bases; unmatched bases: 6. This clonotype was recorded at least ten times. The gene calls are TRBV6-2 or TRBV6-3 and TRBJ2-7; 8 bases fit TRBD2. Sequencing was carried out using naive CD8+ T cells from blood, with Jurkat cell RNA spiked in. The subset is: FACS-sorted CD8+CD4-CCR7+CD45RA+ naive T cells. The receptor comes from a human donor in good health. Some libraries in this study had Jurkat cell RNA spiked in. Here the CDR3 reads CASSLLADTYEQYF. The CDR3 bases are TGTGCCAGCAGCTTACTAGCGGATACCTACGAGCAGTACTTC.